Below are 18 T cell receptor beta chains sequenced from a single sample in a study of blood T cells in healthy people across ages. Alongside a J-beta primer mix, a sample-barcoded 5' primer served in a second PCR lasting about 7 to 12 cycles. TCRdb fed the 5' RACE reads into MiXCR, producing one record per CDR3 protein. The sample includes 1.5 million to 2 million distinct CDR3 sequences, under 30% seen only once; the top ten take approximately 7.7%. The sequenced sample consisted of blood. The source is a young woman in good health.

This clonotype was picked up a small number of times. The chain couples TRBV21-1 to TRBJ2-1; the tabulated D call, TRBD2, remains unverified against the DNA. TRBV21-1 is a recognized pseudogene. The CDR3 loop spans 15 amino acids. The CDR3 coding sequence is TGTGCCAGCGTCCTGAGGGCTGTAACAGTTGGGGAGCAGTTCTTC. Its protein product is CASVLRAVTVGEQFF.

This clonotype has more than one count but fewer than ten. It may be a read error: a sequence one base away is much more abundant. The chain recombines TRBV6-2 or TRBV6-3 with TRBJ2-7; 12 nucleotides line up with TRBD2. The germline gives CDR1 MNHEY, CDR2 SVGEGT. This CDR3 spans 15 amino acids. V lost 10 bases, J lost 2 bases, and 9 bases stayed unmatched. The CDR3 region is CAITYRLAGAYEQYF. CDR3 sequence (DNA): TGTGCCATCACTTACAGACTAGCGGGGGCCTACGAGCAGTACTTC.

This clonotype has just a few counts. The chain is built from TRBV5-1 and TRBJ2-3, with D uncertain. CDR1 SGHRS and CDR2 YFSETQ come from the germline V gene. The ends were cut back, 0 bases at V and 3 bases at J, with 14 bases in the middle. The CDR3 contains 16 residues. The CDR3 region is CASSLGGRKGTDTQYF. The DNA of the CDR3 is TGCGCCAGCAGCTTGGGGGGTCGAAAGGGAACAGATACGCAGTATTTT.

This clonotype has just a few counts. The chain links TRBV5-1 to TRBJ2-7; TRBD2 matches 15 bases. The germline CDR1 and CDR2 sequences are SGHRS and YFSETQ. This CDR3 has 14 residues. V lost 4 bases, J lost 6 bases, and 2 bases stayed unmatched. CDR3 DNA sequence: TGCGCCAGCAGCATGGGACTAGCGGGAGGCGAGCAGTACTTC. It translates to CASSMGLAGGEQYF.

The chain uses TRBV30 and TRBJ2-5; either TRBD1 or TRBD2 may supply D (5 bases each). The V and J ends lost 8 bases and 5 bases respectively, with 12 bases between them. Germline-derived CDR1 and CDR2 are GTSNPN and SVGIG (reference sequence). This CDR3 has 11 amino acids. The CDR3 loop reads CAGAGRETQYF. DNA of the CDR3: TGTGCCGGGGCGGGTCGGGAGACCCAGTACTTC.

This clonotype was detected ten times or more. A read error may produce the germline difference seen at one junction end. The rearrangement uses TRBV20-1 and TRBJ2-7; the D gene is possibly TRBD2 (6 bases). This CDR3 is 14 amino acids long. The germline V gene encodes CDR1 DFQATT and CDR2 SNEGSKA (reference sequence). In nucleotides, the CDR3 is TGCAGTGCTAGAGAACCCGGAGGGATATACGATCAGTACTTC. Protein sequence: CSAREPGGIYDQYF.

As regards this clonotype: This may stem from a read error, because a much larger clone lies one nucleotide away. The chain is built from TRBV12-3 or TRBV12-4 and TRBJ2-3; D gene unclear. There are 12 residues in the CDR3. Trimming left V 5 bases short and J 4 bases short, with 7 bases between. The CDR3 bases are TGTGCCAGCAGTGTAATAGCAGATACGCAGTATTTT. Residues: CASSVIADTQYF.

The chain recombines TRBV9 with TRBJ2-1; 9 nucleotides line up with TRBD2. This CDR3 has 15 residues. CDR1 is SGDLS, CDR2 YYNGEE, per germline. The junction had 3 bases not matched to a gene; V was cut back by 3 bases and J by 2 bases. For the CDR3, the DNA is TGTGCCAGCAGCGCTAGCGGGAAGACCTACAATGAGCAGTTCTTC. This encodes CASSASGKTYNEQFF.

This clonotype showed up just a few times. The chain has TRBV6-5 and TRBJ2-2; 8 bases agree with TRBD2. J was trimmed by 0 bases and V by 0 bases; bases with no gene match: 3. Looked up from germline, CDR1 is MNHEY and CDR2 is SVGAGI. CDR3 length: 17 residues. The CDR3 sequence: CASSYSPGGANTGELFF. CDR3 sequence (DNA): TGTGCCAGCAGTTACTCACCCGGGGGGGCGAACACCGGGGAGCTGTTTTTT.

The V call is TRBV6-6, the J call TRBJ1-2; maybe TRBD1 (6 bases). The CDR3 length is 15 residues. Trimming pared 7 bases from V and 8 bases from J, leaving 23 bases between. CDR1 is MNHNY, CDR2 SVGAGI, per germline (reference sequence). For the CDR3, the DNA is TGTGCCAGCAAAAAGGCCGGACAGAGCTCTATAGGCTACACCTTC. Amino acid sequence: CASKKAGQSSIGYTF.

The V and J genes are TRBV20-1 and TRBJ1-1, with D perhaps matching TRBD1 (5 bases). The V end lost 5 bases, the J end lost 3 bases, and 13 bases lay between the germline ends. CDR1 is DFQATT and CDR2 is SNEGSKA in the germline V gene (reference sequence). There are 13 residues in the CDR3. The CDR3, as DNA: TGCAGTGCTGGGCGGGGGAGAGACACTGAAGCTTTCTTT. As protein: CSAGRGRDTEAFF.

J is TRBJ2-3 and V is TRBV20-1; 8 bases agree with TRBD2. V lost 0 bases to trimming and J lost 1 base; unmatched junction nucleotides: 6. CDR1 and CDR2 from the germline V gene are DFQATT and SNEGSKA (reference sequence). The CDR3 has 16 residues. In DNA, the CDR3 is TGCAGTGCTAGAGAGGGACTAGTGGACCGCACAGATACGCAGTATTTT. This codes for CSAREGLVDRTDTQYF.

Notes on this clonotype: The junction differs from germline at one of its ends, possibly a read error. The chain's CDR3 is CASSHHRGGGAAAKNIQYF. The CDR3 nucleotides read TGCGCCAGCAGTCACCACCGGGGCGGGGGGGCCGCAGCCAAAAACATTCAGTACTTC. This sequence joins TRBV5-4 and TRBJ2-4, with TRBD2 matching 9 bases. Germline V CDR1 and CDR2: SGHNT, YYREEE (reference sequence). There are 19 residues in the CDR3.

In its sample, this clonotype was seen many times. The rearrangement uses TRBV5-1 and TRBJ2-1; 14 nucleotides agree with TRBD2. CDR1 SGHRS and CDR2 YFSETQ come from the germline V gene. With V trimmed by 7 bases and J by 9 bases, 9 bases remained unmatched. This CDR3 is 15 amino acids long. The CDR3 loop is CASGLGLAGGSEQFF. CDR3 in DNA: TGCGCCAGCGGATTAGGACTAGCGGGAGGATCTGAGCAGTTCTTC.

The chain joins TRBV5-1 to TRBJ2-7, with 8 nucleotides matching TRBD2. The CDR3 totals 14 residues. J was trimmed by 7 bases and V by 3 bases; bases with no gene match: 9. Germline assignment: CDR1 SGHRS and CDR2 YFSETQ. The CDR3 here is CASSSTGGPIEQYF. DNA for the CDR3: TGCGCCAGCAGCTCGACGGGAGGGCCAATTGAGCAGTACTTC.

Many counts were recorded for this clonotype. V gene TRBV18 combines with J gene TRBJ2-7; the D call may be TRBD1 or TRBD2 (5 bases each). This CDR3 comprises 13 residues. The ends were cut back, 2 bases at V and 5 bases at J, with 10 bases in the middle. The germline V gene has CDR1 KGHSH and CDR2 LQKENI. CDR3 DNA: TGTGCCAGCTCACCAGGCAGGGACCACGAGCAGTACTTC. It specifies CASSPGRDHEQYF.

J is TRBJ2-1 and V is TRBV2; no definite D call. The CDR3 runs to 15 residues. The germline CDR1 and CDR2 sequences are SNHLY and FYNNEI. V lost 4 bases and J 0 bases, leaving 10 bases between the germline ends. In DNA form, the CDR3 reads TGTGCCAGCAGTGCCATTCTTCGCTCCTACAATGAGCAGTTCTTC. Translated, it gives CASSAILRSYNEQFF.

V and J are TRBV28 and TRBJ2-5; possibly TRBD1 or TRBD2 for D (5 bases each). This CDR3 region has 12 residues. Germline V lookup: CDR1 MDHEN, CDR2 SYDVKM. Between the trimmed V and J ends, which lost 6 bases and 11 bases, there was a span of 16 bases. The CDR3 here is CASRKSRDGQYF. In DNA form, the CDR3 reads TGTGCCAGCAGAAAATCCAGGGACGGGCAGTACTTC.